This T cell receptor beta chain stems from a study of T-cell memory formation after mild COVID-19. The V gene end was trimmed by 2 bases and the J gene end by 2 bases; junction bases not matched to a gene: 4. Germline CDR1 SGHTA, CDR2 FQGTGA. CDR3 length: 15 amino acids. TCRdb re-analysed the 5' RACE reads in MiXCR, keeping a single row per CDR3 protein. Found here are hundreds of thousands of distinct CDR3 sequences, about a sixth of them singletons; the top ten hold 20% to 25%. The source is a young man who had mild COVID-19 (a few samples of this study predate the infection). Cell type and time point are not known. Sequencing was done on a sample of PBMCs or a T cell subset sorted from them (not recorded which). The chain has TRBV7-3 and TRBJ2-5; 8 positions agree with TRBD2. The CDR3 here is CASSLVRGGQETQYF. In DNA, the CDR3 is TGTGCCAGCAGCTTAGTCCGGGGGGGACAAGAGACCCAGTACTTC.